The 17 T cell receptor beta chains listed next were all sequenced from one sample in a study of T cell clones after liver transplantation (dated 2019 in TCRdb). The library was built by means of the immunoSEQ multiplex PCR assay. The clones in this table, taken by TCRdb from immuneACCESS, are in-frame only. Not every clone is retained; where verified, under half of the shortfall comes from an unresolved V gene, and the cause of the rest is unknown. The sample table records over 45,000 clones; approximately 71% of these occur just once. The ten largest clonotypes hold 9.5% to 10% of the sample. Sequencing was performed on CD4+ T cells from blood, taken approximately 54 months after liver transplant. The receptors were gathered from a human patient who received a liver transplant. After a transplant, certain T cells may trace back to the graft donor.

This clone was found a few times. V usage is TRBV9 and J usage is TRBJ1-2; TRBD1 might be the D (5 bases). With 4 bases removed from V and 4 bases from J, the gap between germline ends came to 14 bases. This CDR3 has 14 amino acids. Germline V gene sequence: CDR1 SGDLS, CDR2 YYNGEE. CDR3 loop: CASSLRDTSYGYTF. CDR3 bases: TGTGCCAGCAGCCTCAGGGATACGAGCTATGGCTACACCTTC. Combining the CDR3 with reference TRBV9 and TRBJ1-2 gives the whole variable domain DSGVTQTPKHLITATGQRVTLRCSPRSGDLSVYWYQQSLDQGLQFLIQYYNGEERAKGNILERFSAQQFPDLHSELNLSSLELGDSALYFCASSLRDTSYGYTFGSGTRLTVV.

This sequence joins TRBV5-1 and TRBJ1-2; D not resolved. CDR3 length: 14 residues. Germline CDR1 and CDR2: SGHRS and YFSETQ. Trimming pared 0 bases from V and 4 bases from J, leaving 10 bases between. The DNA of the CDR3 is TGCGCCAGCAGCTTGGACCGAGAAGCCTATGGCTACACCTTC. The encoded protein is CASSLDREAYGYTF.

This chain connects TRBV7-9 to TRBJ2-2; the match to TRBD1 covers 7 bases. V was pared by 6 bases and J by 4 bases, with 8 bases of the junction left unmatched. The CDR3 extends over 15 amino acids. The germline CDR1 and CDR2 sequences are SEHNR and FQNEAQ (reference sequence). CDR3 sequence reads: CASSPWTGLTGELFF. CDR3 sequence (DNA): TGTGCCAGCAGTCCGTGGACAGGACTCACCGGGGAGCTGTTTTTT.

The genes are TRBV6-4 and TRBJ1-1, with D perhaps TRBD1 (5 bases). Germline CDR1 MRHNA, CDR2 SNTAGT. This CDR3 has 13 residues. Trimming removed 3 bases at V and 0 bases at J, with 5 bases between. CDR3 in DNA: TGTGCCAGCAGTGAGACAGTGAACACTGAAGCTTTCTTT. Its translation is CASSETVNTEAFF.

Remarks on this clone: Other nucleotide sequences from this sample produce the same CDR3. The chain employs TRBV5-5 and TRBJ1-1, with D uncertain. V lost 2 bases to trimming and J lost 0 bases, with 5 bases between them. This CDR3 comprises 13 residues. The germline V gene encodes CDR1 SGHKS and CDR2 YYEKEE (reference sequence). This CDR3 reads CASSFSLNTEAFF. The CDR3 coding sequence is TGTGCCAGCAGCTTTTCATTGAACACTGAAGCTTTCTTT. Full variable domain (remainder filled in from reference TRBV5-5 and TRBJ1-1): DAGVTQSPTHLIKTRGQQVTLRCSPISGHKSVSWYQQVLGQGPQFIFQYYEKEERGRGNFPDRFSARQFPNYSSELNVNALLLGDSALYLCASSFSLNTEAFFGQGTRLTVV.

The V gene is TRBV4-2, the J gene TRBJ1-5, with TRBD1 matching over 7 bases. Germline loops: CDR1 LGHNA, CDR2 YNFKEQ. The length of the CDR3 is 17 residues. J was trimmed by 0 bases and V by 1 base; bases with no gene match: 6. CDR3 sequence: CASSQAQGTDSNQPQHF. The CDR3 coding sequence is TGTGCCAGCAGCCAAGCACAGGGGACTGATAGCAATCAGCCCCAGCATTTT.

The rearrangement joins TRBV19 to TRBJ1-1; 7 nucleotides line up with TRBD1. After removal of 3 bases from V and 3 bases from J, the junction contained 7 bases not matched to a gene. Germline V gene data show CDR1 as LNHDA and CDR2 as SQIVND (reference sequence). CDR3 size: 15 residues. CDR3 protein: CASSMFRGRDTEAFF. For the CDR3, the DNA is TGTGCCAGTAGTATGTTTAGGGGGCGCGACACTGAAGCTTTCTTT.

CDR3 sequence reads: CASSWSPGESEQYF. CDR3 coding DNA: TGTGCCAGCAGTTGGTCGCCAGGGGAGTCCGAGCAGTACTTC. The rearrangement joins TRBV6-6 to TRBJ2-7; TRBD1 is a possible D gene (6 bases). The CDR3 covers 14 residues. Trimming shortened V by 4 bases and J by 6 bases, and 16 bases separated the two germline ends. Looked up from germline, CDR1 is MNHNY and CDR2 is SVGAGI (reference sequence).

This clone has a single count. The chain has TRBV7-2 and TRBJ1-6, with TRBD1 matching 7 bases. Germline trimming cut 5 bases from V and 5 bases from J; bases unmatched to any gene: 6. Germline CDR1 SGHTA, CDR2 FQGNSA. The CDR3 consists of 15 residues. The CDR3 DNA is TGTGCCAGCAGCATTCGACAGGGAAATAATTCACCCCTCCACTTT. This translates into CASSIRQGNNSPLHF.

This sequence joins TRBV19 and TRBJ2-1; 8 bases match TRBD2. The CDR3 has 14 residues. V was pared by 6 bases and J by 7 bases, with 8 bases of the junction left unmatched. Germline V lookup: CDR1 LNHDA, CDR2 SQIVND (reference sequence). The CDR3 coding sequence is TGTGCCAGTAGAGCGGGGGAGGCAGGGAATGAGCAGTTCTTC. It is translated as CASRAGEAGNEQFF.

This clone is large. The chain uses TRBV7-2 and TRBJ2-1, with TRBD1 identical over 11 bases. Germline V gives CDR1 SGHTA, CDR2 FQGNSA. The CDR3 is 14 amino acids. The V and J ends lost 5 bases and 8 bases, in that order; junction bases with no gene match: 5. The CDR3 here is CASSEGQGVDEQFF. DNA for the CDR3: TGTGCCAGCAGCGAGGGACAGGGGGTCGATGAGCAGTTCTTC.

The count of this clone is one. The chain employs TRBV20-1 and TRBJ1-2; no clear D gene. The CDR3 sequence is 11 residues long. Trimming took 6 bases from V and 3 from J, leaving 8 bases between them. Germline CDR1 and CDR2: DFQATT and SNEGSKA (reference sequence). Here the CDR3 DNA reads TGCAGTGCGGAACACTACTATGGCTACACCTTC. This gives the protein CSAEHYYGYTF.

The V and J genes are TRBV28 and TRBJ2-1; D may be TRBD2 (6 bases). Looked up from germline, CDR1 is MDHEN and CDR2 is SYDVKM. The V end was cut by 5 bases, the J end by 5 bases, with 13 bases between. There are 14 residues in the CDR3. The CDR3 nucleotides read TGTGCCAGCAGTCCCCGGGACTGGAACAATGAGCAGTTCTTC. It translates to CASSPRDWNNEQFF.

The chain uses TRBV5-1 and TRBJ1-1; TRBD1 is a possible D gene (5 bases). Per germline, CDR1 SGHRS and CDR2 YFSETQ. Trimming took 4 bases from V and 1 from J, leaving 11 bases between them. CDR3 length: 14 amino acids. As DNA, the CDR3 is TGCGCCAGCAGCAAGGGACCTAGGAACACTGAAGCTTTCTTT. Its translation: CASSKGPRNTEAFF.

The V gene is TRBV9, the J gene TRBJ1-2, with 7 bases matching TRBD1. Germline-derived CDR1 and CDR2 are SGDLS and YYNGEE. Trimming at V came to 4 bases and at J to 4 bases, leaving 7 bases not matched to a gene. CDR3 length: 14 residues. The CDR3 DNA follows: TGTGCCAGCAGCCCCCGACAGGGAGTCTATGGCTACACCTTC. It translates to CASSPRQGVYGYTF.

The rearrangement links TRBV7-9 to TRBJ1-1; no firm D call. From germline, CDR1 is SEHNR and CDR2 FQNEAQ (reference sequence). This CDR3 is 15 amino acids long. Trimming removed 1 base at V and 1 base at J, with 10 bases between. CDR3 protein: CASSLDKAGNTEAFF. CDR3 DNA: TGTGCCAGCAGCTTAGATAAGGCGGGGAACACTGAAGCTTTCTTT.

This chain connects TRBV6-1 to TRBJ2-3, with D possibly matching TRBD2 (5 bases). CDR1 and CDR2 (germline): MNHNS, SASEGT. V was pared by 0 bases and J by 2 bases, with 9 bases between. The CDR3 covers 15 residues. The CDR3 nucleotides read TGTGCCAGCAGTGAAGCGAGCGGTTCCACAGATACGCAGTATTTT. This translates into CASSEASGSTDTQYF.